This T cell receptor beta chain is drawn from a study of T cell responses to AZD1222 COVID-19 vaccine. This CDR3 is 16 amino acids long. Trimming removed 8 bases from V and 6 bases from J, with 23 bases in between. The germline V gene encodes CDR1 SNHLY and CDR2 FYNNEI. The table came from immunoSEQ multiplex PCR; TCRdb's copy has only in-frame clones and leaves some out. Among 95,000 to 100,000 clones listed, more than 75% were seen once. Sequencing used peripheral blood, obtained on day 0 of AZD1222 vaccination. The rearrangement uses TRBV2 and TRBJ1-5; D is ambiguous. The TCR sequence derives from an adult in good health. The CDR3: CASAAGRTLMGQPQHF. The CDR3 coding sequence is TGTGCCAGCGCCGCCGGGAGGACCCTAATGGGTCAGCCCCAGCATTTT.